Following are 22 T cell receptor beta chains from one sample sequenced in a study of blood T cell repertoires in COVID-19 (dated by TCRdb to 2018 to 2020). Libraries were constructed by the immunoSEQ multiplex PCR assay. Entries here come from immuneACCESS through TCRdb and include only in-frame sequences with V and J called. Some clones fail to appear in such tables; in the studies checked, an unresolved V gene covers under half of the shortfall, and the cause of the remainder is unknown. Present in this sample are around 150,000 clones, 65% to 85% of which were seen just once. The ten largest clones capture around 6% of the sample. The specimen was PBMCs or T cells enriched from blood (not recorded which). The origin of the receptors is a man in his forties or fifties who had recovered from COVID-19.

This clone was seen only once. The rearrangement uses TRBV30 and TRBJ2-2; 9 bases fit TRBD1. The CDR3 sequence is 12 residues long. With 5 bases clipped from V and 6 bases from J, the junction kept 1 base outside the gene matches. Germline CDR1 reads GTSNPN; CDR2 reads SVGIG (reference sequence). The CDR3 DNA sequence: TGTGCCTGGGACAGGGGGGCCGGGGAGCTGTTTTTT. Translation: CAWDRGAGELFF.

The chain combines TRBV30 with TRBJ2-1, with 9 bases lining up with TRBD1. This CDR3 has 14 residues. The germline gives CDR1 GTSNPN, CDR2 SVGIG (reference sequence). J gave up 10 bases and V 2 bases, and 9 bases lay outside the gene matches. The CDR3 DNA reads TGTGCCTGGAGTACGGGACAGGGTGGCGGCGAGCAGTTCTTC. This codes for CAWSTGQGGGEQFF.

The chain is built from TRBV20-1 and TRBJ1-2; 7 bases line up with TRBD1. Germline assignment: CDR1 DFQATT and CDR2 SNEGSKA (reference sequence). V lost 3 bases to trimming and J lost 3 bases; unmatched junction nucleotides: 4. This CDR3 region has 13 residues. The CDR3 coding sequence is TGCAGTGCTAGTAGGGGGCTGGACTATGGCTACACCTTC. It specifies CSASRGLDYGYTF.

This clone was seen a handful of times. The chain carries TRBV9 and TRBJ2-2; D is perhaps TRBD1 (6 bases). Germline-derived CDR1 and CDR2 are SGDLS and YYNGEE. V was pared by 3 bases and J by 5 bases, with 17 bases between. The CDR3 is made up of 16 amino acids. The CDR3 spells CASSAKNRVNTGELFF. CDR3 sequence (DNA): TGTGCCAGCAGCGCCAAGAACAGGGTTAATACCGGGGAGCTGTTTTTT.

This chain joins TRBV6-5 and TRBJ1-1, with D perhaps matching TRBD1 (5 bases). The ends were cut back, 7 bases at V and 5 bases at J, with 17 bases in the middle. The germline gives CDR1 MNHEY, CDR2 SVGAGI. This CDR3 region has 14 residues. The CDR3 DNA reads as TGTGCCAGCACCCGAGGCGGGGGAAAAACTGAAGCTTTCTTT. Amino acid sequence: CASTRGGGKTEAFF.

This chain links TRBV5-6 with TRBJ1-5, with D tentatively TRBD1 (5 bases). Trimming left V 5 bases short and J 7 bases short, with 10 bases between. The germline CDR1 and CDR2 sequences are SGHDT and YYEEEE. CDR3 length: 12 residues. The CDR3 DNA is TGTGCCAGCAGTAAGGGGCTGCAGCCCCAGCATTTT. Translated, it gives CASSKGLQPQHF.

The CDR3, as DNA: TGTGCCAGCAGAGGCTGGACAGCCAACTATGGCTACACCTTC. Encoded protein: CASRGWTANYGYTF. The rearrangement uses TRBV2 and TRBJ1-2; perhaps TRBD1 as D (6 bases). V was cut by 6 bases and J by 2 bases, with 13 bases left in between. The germline V gene has CDR1 SNHLY and CDR2 FYNNEI. This CDR3 is 14 amino acids long. Full variable domain (missing parts from reference TRBV2 and TRBJ1-2): EPEVTQTPSHQVTQMGQEVILRCVPISNHLYFYWYRQILGQKVEFLVSFYNNEISEKSEIFDDQFSVERPDGSNFTLKIRSTKLEDSAMYFCASRGWTANYGYTFGSGTRLTVV.

The V and J genes are TRBV5-1 and TRBJ2-1; D possibly corresponds to TRBD2 (5 bases). This CDR3 region has 16 residues. Looked up from germline, CDR1 is SGHRS and CDR2 is YFSETQ. V was cut by 1 base and J by 5 bases, with 16 bases left in between. The CDR3 region is CASSLTPRGLNNEQFF. In DNA form, the CDR3 reads TGCGCCAGCAGCTTGACCCCACGGGGTTTAAACAATGAGCAGTTCTTC.

The rearrangement joins TRBV4-1 to TRBJ1-1, with 9 nucleotides matching TRBD1. J gave up 0 bases and V 5 bases, and 4 bases lay outside the gene matches. Germline CDR1 and CDR2: MGHRA and YSYEKL. The CDR3 has 15 residues. CDR3 sequence: CASSTRTGVNTEAFF. The CDR3 coding sequence is TGCGCCAGCAGCACGCGGACAGGGGTGAACACTGAAGCTTTCTTT.

This chain joins TRBV5-6 and TRBJ2-3; TRBD1 agrees at 7 bases. The CDR3 loop spans 15 amino acids. The germline V gene has CDR1 SGHDT and CDR2 YYEEEE. Losses at the gene ends were 4 bases for V and 1 base for J; bases not matched to a gene: 6. CDR3 in amino acids: CASSQDRPRTDTQYF. The CDR3 nucleotides are TGTGCCAGCAGCCAGGACAGGCCCCGCACAGATACGCAGTATTTT.

The chain employs TRBV6-5 and TRBJ2-7; D is possibly TRBD2 (7 bases). The germline CDR1 and CDR2 sequences are MNHEY and SVGAGI. With 0 bases removed from V and 6 bases from J, the gap between germline ends came to 9 bases. This CDR3 has 13 amino acids. CDR3 coding DNA: TGTGCCAGCAGTTACTCGGGGGGGCGCGAGCAGTACGTC. This sequence encodes CASSYSGGREQYV.

This chain links TRBV11-2 with TRBJ2-7, with D perhaps matching TRBD1 (5 bases). V was trimmed by 0 bases and J by 7 bases, leaving 10 bases between them. The length of the CDR3 is 13 residues. Looked up from germline, CDR1 is SGHAT and CDR2 is FQNNGV. Here the CDR3 reads CASSLDSTDEQYV. The CDR3 coding sequence is TGTGCCAGCAGCTTAGATTCGACAGATGAGCAGTACGTC.

The chain links TRBV6-5 to TRBJ2-1; TRBD1 matches at 8 bases. Per germline, CDR1 MNHEY and CDR2 SVGAGI. The CDR3 has 14 residues. The J segment lost 5 bases and the V segment lost 6 bases, leaving 6 bases of the junction unmatched. The CDR3 DNA follows: TGTGCCAGCAGGCGGACAGGGCCGGACAATGAGCAGTTCTTC. Translation: CASRRTGPDNEQFF.

The V and J genes are TRBV12-3 or TRBV12-4 and TRBJ1-1; D is uncertain. V lost 3 bases to trimming and J lost 5 bases, with 10 bases between them. The CDR3 has 13 amino acids. The CDR3 sequence is CASSFGRETEAFF. Here the CDR3 DNA reads TGTGCCAGCAGTTTTGGGAGGGAGACTGAAGCTTTCTTT.

CDR3 protein: CASSRGTGESGYTF. The CDR3 DNA sequence: TGTGCCAGCAGCCGTGGGACAGGGGAAAGTGGCTACACCTTC. V gene TRBV7-9 combines with J gene TRBJ1-2; TRBD1 agrees at 10 bases. The CDR3 contains 14 residues. Germline lookup yields CDR1 SEHNR and CDR2 FQNEAQ (reference sequence). The J segment lost 7 bases and the V segment lost 5 bases, leaving 7 bases of the junction unmatched.

This chain joins TRBV3-1 (or the pseudogene TRBV3-2) and TRBJ2-1; 7 nucleotides match TRBD2. The CDR3 is 16 residues long. Unmatched junction bases numbered 6, after V lost 1 base and J lost 3 bases. Germline CDR1 and CDR2: LGHDT and YNNKEL (reference sequence). The chain's CDR3 is CASSQGAPSGYNEQFF. CDR3 sequence (DNA): TGTGCCAGCAGCCAAGGGGCACCTAGCGGCTACAATGAGCAGTTCTTC.

The chain has TRBV2 and TRBJ2-1; maybe TRBD2 (5 bases). The CDR3 sequence is 13 residues long. Trimming pared 7 bases from V and 10 bases from J, leaving 17 bases between. CDR1 and CDR2 (germline): SNHLY, FYNNEI. The CDR3 region has the DNA TGTGCCAGCACCTCGAGAGGGCTCCCGGAGCAGTTCTTC. It specifies CASTSRGLPEQFF.

J is TRBJ1-1 and V is TRBV9, with 12 bases matching TRBD1. The germline gives CDR1 SGDLS, CDR2 YYNGEE. V dropped 3 bases and J dropped 4; count of bases not matched to a gene: 7. The CDR3 is made up of 16 amino acids. The CDR3 DNA reads as TGTGCCAGCAGCGCCGGGACAGGGGGCTCGGGCACTGAAGCTTTCTTT. It translates to CASSAGTGGSGTEAFF.

The chain couples TRBV12-5 to TRBJ1-1; D gene unclear. Germline CDR1 and CDR2: LGHNT and FRNRAP. The CDR3 consists of 17 residues. Trimming pared 2 bases from V and 7 bases from J, leaving 23 bases between. CDR3 in amino acids: CASGLSRTLGRIHEAFF. DNA of the CDR3: TGTGCTAGTGGTTTGTCAAGAACGTTGGGGAGGATCCATGAAGCTTTCTTT.

The gene calls are TRBV3-1 (or the pseudogene TRBV3-2) and TRBJ2-1, with 11 bases identical to TRBD1. Germline V gene sequence: CDR1 LGHDT, CDR2 YNNKEL (reference sequence). This CDR3 is built from 14 residues. Losses at the gene ends were 4 bases for V and 8 bases for J; bases not matched to a gene: 4. In nucleotides, the CDR3 is TGTGCCAGCAGCCCAGGACAGGGGGCGGATGAGCAGTTCTTC. It encodes CASSPGQGADEQFF.

J is TRBJ1-3 and V is TRBV4-2; maybe TRBD1 (6 bases). Germline V gene data show CDR1 as LGHNA and CDR2 as YNFKEQ. The CDR3 consists of 17 residues. V was clipped by 4 bases and J by 0 bases, with 16 bases between them. As DNA, the CDR3 is TGTGCCAGCAGCCCTCATCGAGGGGGTCGCTCTGGAAACACCATATATTTT. Translating it yields CASSPHRGGRSGNTIYF.

Only a few counts were recorded for this clone. The chain combines TRBV6-1 with TRBJ1-3, with D hard to call. Germline loops: CDR1 MNHNS, CDR2 SASEGT. V dropped 3 bases and J dropped 2 bases, with 11 bases sitting between them. The length of the CDR3 is 15 residues. DNA of the CDR3: TGTGCCAGCAGTGACGTGGGCAAAGCTGGAAACACCATATATTTT. This codes for CASSDVGKAGNTIYF.